This TCR beta chain was profiled in a study of cytomegalovirus exposure and HLA in healthy donors. Findings of the study overall: Later analysis placed DRB1 highest and HLA-C lowest in TCR association rates, which differed by HLA locus. Cytomegalovirus status, reportedly, was diagnosed with high specificity and sensitivity by the classifier.

It was with 60 Vbeta and 13 Jbeta primers that the PCR ran. Assay: immunoSEQ multiplex PCR; the TCRdb copy retains only in-frame clones and omits some. In the table there are a few hundred thousand clones, 60% to 80% of which are singletons. This CDR3 is 14 amino acids long. Looked up from germline, CDR1 is SGHTS and CDR2 is YDEGEE. V lost 4 bases to trimming and J lost 0 bases; unmatched junction nucleotides: 1. In regard to this clone: Its antigen is unidentified.

This TCR derives from a man between 18 and 35 years old in good health and CMV-seronegative. What was sequenced was PBMCs. V gene TRBV5-8 combines with J gene TRBJ2-7, with 10 bases identical to TRBD1. The chain's CDR3 is CASSRDRGSYEQYF. The CDR3 DNA sequence: TGTGCCAGCAGCCGGGACAGGGGCTCCTACGAGCAGTACTTC.